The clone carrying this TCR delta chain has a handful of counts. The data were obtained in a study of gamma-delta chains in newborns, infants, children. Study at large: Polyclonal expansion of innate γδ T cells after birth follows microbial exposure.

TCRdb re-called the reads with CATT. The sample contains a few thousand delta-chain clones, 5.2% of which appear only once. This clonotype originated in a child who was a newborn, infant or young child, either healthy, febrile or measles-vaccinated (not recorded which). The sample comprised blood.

CDR3 loop: CALGTPSGLWGGANTDKLIF. The DNA for the CDR3 is TGTGCTCTTGGGACCCCCTCTGGTCTCTGGGGGGGGGCAAACACCGATAAACTCATCTTT. The chain employs TRDV1 and TRDJ1, with TRDD3 identical over 7 bases. J lost 0 bases, V lost 5 bases, and 21 bases had no gene match. The CDR3 consists of 20 residues. Germline-derived CDR1 and CDR2 are TSWWSYY and QGS.